The entry below describes one TCR beta chain. Its antigen is not identified. The entry originates in a study of cytomegalovirus exposure and HLA in healthy donors. V was pared by 4 bases and J by 7 bases, with 10 bases between. Germline assignment: CDR1 WSHSY and CDR2 SAAADI. CDR3 length equals 12 residues. Researchers ran the PCR with 60 Vbeta and 13 Jbeta primers. Sequencing was performed with immunoSEQ multiplex PCR; in TCRdb, only in-frame clones are kept and a portion is missing. Of 90,000 to 150,000 clones in the sample, 75% to 80% were seen once. All donors participated as healthy donors of bone marrow. Study-level points and caveats: By a later analysis, the bulk of CMV-associated TCR beta chains appeared HLA-restricted. Based on reports, TCR beta sequences accurately predicted HLA-A and HLA-B alleles for most subjects.

The clonotype was recovered from a young woman in good health and CMV-seropositive. The J gene is TRBJ1-1, the V gene TRBV10-2; D may be TRBD1 (5 bases). What was sequenced was PBMCs. The CDR3 reads CASSVGGDEAFF. The CDR3 DNA reads TGCGCCAGCAGTGTGGGGGGGGATGAAGCTTTCTTT.